This paragraph reports one T cell receptor beta chain. Original handling: Nucleated cell counts were estimated from reference gene primer amplification. Only in-frame clones appear in the TCRdb table, and some are missing; sequencing was by immunoSEQ multiplex PCR. V and J calls and clone size are copied from that table; D and trimming were computed from the DNA. Among around 300,000 clones listed, approximately 80% were seen once. The sample comes from a study of blood T cell repertoires in COVID-19. About the study: PBMCs, B-cell-depleted T cells, or T cells provided the cDNA or gDNA that made up the material.

Germline V CDR1 and CDR2: MNHEY, SVGEGT. The CDR3 is made up of 15 amino acids. V gave up 0 bases and J gave up 5 bases, with 13 bases separating them. This chain links TRBV6-2 or TRBV6-3 with TRBJ2-5; perhaps TRBD2 as D (6 bases). The sequencing input was peripheral blood. This clonotype was sampled from a woman aged 50 to 60 with active or convalescent COVID-19. For the CDR3, the DNA is TGTGCCAGCAGTTACTCGAGTGCGGGGCAGGAGACCCAGTACTTC. The encoded protein is CASSYSSAGQETQYF.